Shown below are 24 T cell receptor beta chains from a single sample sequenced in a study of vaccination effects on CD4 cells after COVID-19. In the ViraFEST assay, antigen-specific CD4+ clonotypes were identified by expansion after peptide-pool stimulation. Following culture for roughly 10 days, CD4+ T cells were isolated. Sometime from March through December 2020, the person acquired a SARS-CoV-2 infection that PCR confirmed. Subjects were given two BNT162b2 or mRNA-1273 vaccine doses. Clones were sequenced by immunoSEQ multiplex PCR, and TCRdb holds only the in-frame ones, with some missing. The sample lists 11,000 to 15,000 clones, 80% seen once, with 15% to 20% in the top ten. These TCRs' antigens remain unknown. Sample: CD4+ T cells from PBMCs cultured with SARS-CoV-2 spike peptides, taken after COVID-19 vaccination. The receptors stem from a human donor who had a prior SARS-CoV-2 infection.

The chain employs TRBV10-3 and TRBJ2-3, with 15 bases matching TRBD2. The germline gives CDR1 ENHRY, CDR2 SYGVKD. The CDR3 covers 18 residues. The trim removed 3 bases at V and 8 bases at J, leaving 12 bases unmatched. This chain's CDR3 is CAISDSRGLAGGFGTQYF. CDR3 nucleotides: TGTGCCATCAGTGACTCCCGGGGACTAGCGGGGGGCTTTGGTACGCAGTATTTT.

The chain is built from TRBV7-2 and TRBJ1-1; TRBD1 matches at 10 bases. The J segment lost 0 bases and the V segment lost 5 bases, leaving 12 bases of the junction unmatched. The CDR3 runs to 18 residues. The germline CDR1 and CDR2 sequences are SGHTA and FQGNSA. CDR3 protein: CASSARSGTGALNTEAFF. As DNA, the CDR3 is TGTGCCAGCAGCGCACGTTCCGGGACAGGGGCTTTGAACACTGAAGCTTTCTTT.

Written as DNA, the CDR3 is TGTGCCAGCAGCCAAGGGGGGGGAGGGTATTACAATGAGCAGTTCTTC. Translating it yields CASSQGGGGYYNEQFF. This sequence joins TRBV4-2 and TRBJ2-1; TRBD2 matches at 7 bases. CDR3 length: 16 amino acids. Germline CDR1 is LGHNA and CDR2 is YNFKEQ. The V gene end was trimmed by 1 base and the J gene end by 4 bases; junction bases not matched to a gene: 7.

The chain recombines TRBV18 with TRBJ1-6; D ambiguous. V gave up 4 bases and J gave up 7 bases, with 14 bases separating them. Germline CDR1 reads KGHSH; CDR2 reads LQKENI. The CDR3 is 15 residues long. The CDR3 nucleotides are TGTGCCAGCTCACTGTCGGGAGGGATAAATTCACCCCTCCACTTT. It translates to CASSLSGGINSPLHF.

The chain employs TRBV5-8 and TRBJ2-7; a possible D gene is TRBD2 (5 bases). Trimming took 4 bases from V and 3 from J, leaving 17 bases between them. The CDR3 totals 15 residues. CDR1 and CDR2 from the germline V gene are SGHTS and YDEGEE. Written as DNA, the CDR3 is TGTGCCAGCAGCCGGACCCCTGACGGGGACTACGAGCAGTACTTC. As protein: CASSRTPDGDYEQYF.

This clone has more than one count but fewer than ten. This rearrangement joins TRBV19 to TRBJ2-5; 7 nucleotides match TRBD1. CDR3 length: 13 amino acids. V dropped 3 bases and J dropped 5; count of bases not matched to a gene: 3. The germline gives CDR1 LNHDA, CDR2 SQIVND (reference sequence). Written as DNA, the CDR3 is TGTGCCAGTAGTATCGTACAGGGGGAGACCCAGTACTTC. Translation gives CASSIVQGETQYF.

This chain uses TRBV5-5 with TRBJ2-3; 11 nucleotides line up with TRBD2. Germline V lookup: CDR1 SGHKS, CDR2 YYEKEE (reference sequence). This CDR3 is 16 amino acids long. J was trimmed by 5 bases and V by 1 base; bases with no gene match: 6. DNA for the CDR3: TGTGCCAGCAGCTTGACGGGGACTAGCGGTGGAGATACGCAGTATTTT. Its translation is CASSLTGTSGGDTQYF.

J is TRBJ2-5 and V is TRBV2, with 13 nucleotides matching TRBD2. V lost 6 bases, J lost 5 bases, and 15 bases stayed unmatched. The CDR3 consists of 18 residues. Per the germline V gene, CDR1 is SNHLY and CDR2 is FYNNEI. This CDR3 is CASRVPGLAGTNRETQYF. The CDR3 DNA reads TGTGCCAGCAGAGTACCGGGACTAGCGGGAACCAATAGGGAGACCCAGTACTTC.

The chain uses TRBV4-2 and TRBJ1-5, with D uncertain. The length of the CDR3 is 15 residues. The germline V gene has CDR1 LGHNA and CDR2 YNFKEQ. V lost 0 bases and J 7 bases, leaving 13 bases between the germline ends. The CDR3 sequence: CASSQEYQRGQPQHF. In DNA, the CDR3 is TGTGCCAGCAGCCAAGAATACCAGCGGGGACAGCCCCAGCATTTT.

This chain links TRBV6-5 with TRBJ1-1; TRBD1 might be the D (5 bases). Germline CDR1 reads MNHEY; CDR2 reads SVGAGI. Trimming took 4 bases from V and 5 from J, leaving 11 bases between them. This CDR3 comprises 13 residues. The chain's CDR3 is CASSSTWGTEAFF. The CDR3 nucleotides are TGTGCCAGCAGTTCCACATGGGGGACTGAAGCTTTCTTT.

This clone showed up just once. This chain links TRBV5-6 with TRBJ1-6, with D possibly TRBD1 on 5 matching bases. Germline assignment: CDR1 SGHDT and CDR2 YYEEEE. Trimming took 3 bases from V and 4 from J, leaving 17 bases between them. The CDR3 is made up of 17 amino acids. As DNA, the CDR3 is TGTGCCAGCAGCTCCGGGCGCCCAGGGAATTATAATTCACCCCTCCACTTT. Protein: CASSSGRPGNYNSPLHF.

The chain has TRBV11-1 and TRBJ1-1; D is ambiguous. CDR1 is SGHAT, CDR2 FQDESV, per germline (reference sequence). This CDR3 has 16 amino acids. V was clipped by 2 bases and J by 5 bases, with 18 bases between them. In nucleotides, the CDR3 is TGTGCCAGCAGCTTAATAGGAACTGTACCACGGACTGAAGCTTTCTTT. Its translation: CASSLIGTVPRTEAFF.

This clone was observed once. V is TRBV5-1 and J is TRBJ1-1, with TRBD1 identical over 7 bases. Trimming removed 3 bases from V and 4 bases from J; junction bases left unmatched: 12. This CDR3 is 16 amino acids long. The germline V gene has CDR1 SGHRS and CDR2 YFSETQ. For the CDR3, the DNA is TGCGCCAGCAGCTCCCTTGGGACAGTAGTAGCCACTGAAGCTTTCTTT. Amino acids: CASSSLGTVVATEAFF.

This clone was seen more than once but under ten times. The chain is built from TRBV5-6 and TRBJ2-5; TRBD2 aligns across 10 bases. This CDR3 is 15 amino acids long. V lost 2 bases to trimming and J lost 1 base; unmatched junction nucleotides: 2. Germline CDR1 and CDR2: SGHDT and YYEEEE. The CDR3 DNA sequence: TGTGCCAGCAGCTTAGCGGGAGGGCTCCAAGAGACCCAGTACTTC. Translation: CASSLAGGLQETQYF.

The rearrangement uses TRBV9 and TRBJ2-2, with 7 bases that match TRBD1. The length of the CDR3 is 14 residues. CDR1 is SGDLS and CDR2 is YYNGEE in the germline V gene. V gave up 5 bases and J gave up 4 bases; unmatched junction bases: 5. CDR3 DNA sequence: TGTGCCAGCAGTAGAACAGGGGCCACCGGGGAGCTGTTTTTT. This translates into CASSRTGATGELFF.

The CDR3 sequence: CASGEDRGNQPQHF. The CDR3 DNA is TGTGCCAGCGGGGAGGACAGAGGCAATCAGCCCCAGCATTTT. V usage is TRBV6-4 and J usage is TRBJ1-5; weak D call: TRBD1 (6 bases). Germline CDR1 is MRHNA and CDR2 is SNTAGT. The CDR3 is made up of 14 amino acids. V was cut by 8 bases and J by 2 bases, with 13 bases left in between.

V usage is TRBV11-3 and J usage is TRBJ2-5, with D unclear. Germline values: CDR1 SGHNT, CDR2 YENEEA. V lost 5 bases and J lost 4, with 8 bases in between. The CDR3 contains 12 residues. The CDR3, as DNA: TGTGCCAGCAGCAGAATGATAGAGACCCAGTACTTC. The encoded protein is CASSRMIETQYF. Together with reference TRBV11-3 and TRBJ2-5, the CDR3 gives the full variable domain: EAGVVQSPRYKIIEKKQPVAFWCNPISGHNTLYWYLQNLGQGPELLIRYENEEAVDDSQLPKDRFSAERLKGVDSTLKIQPAELGDSAVYLCASSRMIETQYFGPGTRLLVL.

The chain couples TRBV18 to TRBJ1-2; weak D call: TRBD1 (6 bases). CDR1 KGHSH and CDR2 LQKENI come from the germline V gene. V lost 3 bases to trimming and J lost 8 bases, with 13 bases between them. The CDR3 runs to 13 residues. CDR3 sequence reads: CASSPRTDQGYTF. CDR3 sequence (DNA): TGTGCCAGCTCACCTCGGACAGATCAAGGCTACACCTTC.

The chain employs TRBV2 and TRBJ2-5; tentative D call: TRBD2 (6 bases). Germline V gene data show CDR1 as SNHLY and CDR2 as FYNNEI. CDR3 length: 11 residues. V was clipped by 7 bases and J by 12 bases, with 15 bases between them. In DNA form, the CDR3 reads TGTGCCAGCACCACATCCGGGAGCGAGTACTTC. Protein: CASTTSGSEYF.

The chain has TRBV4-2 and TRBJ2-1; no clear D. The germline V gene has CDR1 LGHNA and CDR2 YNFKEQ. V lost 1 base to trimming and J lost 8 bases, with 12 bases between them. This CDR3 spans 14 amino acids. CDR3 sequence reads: CASSQGHVRDEQFF. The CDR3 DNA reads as TGTGCCAGCAGCCAAGGTCACGTGAGAGATGAGCAGTTCTTC.

The CDR3 sequence is CAISVGGDGNEQFF. The CDR3 DNA is TGTGCCATCAGTGTCGGGGGGGACGGGAATGAGCAGTTCTTC. This chain uses TRBV10-3 with TRBJ2-1, with 8 positions matching TRBD2. V lost 4 bases, J lost 7 bases, and 6 bases stayed unmatched. The length of the CDR3 is 14 residues. Germline V lookup: CDR1 ENHRY, CDR2 SYGVKD.

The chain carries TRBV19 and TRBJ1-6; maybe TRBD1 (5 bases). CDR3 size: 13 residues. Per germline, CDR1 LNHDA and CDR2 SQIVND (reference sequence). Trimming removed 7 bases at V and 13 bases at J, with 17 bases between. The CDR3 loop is CASTTNRQTPLHF. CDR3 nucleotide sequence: TGTGCCAGTACCACCAACAGACAGACCCCCCTCCACTTT. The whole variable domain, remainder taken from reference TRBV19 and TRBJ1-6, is DGGITQSPKYLFRKEGQNVTLSCEQNLNHDAMYWYRQDPGQGLRLIYYSQIVNDFQKGDIAEGYSVSREKKESFPLTVTSAQKNPTAFYLCASTTNRQTPLHFGNGTRLTVT.

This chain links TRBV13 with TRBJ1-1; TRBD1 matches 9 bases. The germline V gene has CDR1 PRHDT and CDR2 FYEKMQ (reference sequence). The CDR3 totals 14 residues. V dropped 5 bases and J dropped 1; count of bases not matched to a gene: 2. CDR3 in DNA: TGTGCCAGCAGCCCGACAGGGGGGAACACTGAAGCTTTCTTT. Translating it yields CASSPTGGNTEAFF.

CDR3 DNA sequence: TGTGCCAGCAGCCAAGATTTACGGACTAATGAAAAACTGTTTTTT. Translated, it gives CASSQDLRTNEKLFF. This chain connects TRBV14 to TRBJ1-4, with unresolved D. CDR3 length equals 15 residues. V shed 0 bases and J shed 2 bases, with 7 bases lying between them. In germline, CDR1 is SGHDN, CDR2 FVKESK.